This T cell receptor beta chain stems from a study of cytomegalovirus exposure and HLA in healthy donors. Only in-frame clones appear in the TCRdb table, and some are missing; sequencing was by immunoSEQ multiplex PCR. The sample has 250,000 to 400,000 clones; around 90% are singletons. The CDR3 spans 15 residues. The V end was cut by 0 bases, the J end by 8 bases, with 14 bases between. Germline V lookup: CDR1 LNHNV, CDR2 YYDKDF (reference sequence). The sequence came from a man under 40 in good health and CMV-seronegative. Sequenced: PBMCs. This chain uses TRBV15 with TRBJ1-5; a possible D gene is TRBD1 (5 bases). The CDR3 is CATSRDLGGAKPQHF. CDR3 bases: TGTGCCACCAGCAGAGATCTAGGAGGGGCTAAGCCCCAGCATTTT.